Below, one TCR beta chain is given with its context. Its antigen is still unknown. This entry comes from a study of T cell repertoires and HLA-DP antigens. Study in general: Alloantigens: one with one groove difference and one with approximately 9 differences versus self.

Primers targeted 54 TRBV and 13 TRBJ segments. Each pre-culture CD4+ sample aimed for a few hundred thousand T cell genomes at deep resolution. Generated by immunoSEQ multiplex PCR, the TCRdb table keeps only in-frame clones and is missing some. The sample carries about 89,000 clones, around nine tenths recorded once. CDR1 and CDR2 (germline): LGHNA, YSLEER. Trimming shortened V by 0 bases and J by 7 bases, and 12 bases separated the two germline ends. This CDR3 is 14 amino acids long. Study-wide results and limits: Previously undetected clones averaged around 40% and 50% against the two alleles respectively.

The sample comprised CD4+ T cells from PBMCs. The rearrangement joins TRBV4-3 to TRBJ1-2; the D gene is possibly TRBD1 (6 bases). This sequence was found in a man between 50 and 59 years old in good health and CMV-seronegative. CDR3 protein: CASSQDAGVGGYTF. The CDR3 coding sequence is TGCGCCAGCAGCCAAGATGCAGGGGTGGGTGGCTACACCTTC.